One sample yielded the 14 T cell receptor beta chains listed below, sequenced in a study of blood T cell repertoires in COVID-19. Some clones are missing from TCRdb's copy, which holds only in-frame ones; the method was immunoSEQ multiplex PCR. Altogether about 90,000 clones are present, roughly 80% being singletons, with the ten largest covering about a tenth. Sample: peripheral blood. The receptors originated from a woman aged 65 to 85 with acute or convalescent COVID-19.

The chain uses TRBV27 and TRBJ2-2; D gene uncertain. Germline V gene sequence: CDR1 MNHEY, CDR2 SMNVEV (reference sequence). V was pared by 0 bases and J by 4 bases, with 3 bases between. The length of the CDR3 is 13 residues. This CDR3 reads CASSLSSTGELFF. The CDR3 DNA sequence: TGTGCCAGCAGTTTATCGAGCACCGGGGAGCTGTTTTTT.

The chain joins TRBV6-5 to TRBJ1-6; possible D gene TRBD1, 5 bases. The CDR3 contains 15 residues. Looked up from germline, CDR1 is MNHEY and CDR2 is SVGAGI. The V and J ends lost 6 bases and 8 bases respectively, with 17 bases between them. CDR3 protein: CASRGQGFNYSPLHF. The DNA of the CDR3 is TGTGCCAGCAGAGGGCAGGGCTTTAACTATTCACCCCTCCACTTT.

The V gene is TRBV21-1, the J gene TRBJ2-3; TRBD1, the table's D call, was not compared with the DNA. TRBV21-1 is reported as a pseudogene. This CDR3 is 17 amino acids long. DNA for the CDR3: TGTGCCAGCAGCGCCCCTCAGGGGGTCCTCTGCACAGATACGCAGTATTTT. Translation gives CASSAPQGVLCTDTQYF.

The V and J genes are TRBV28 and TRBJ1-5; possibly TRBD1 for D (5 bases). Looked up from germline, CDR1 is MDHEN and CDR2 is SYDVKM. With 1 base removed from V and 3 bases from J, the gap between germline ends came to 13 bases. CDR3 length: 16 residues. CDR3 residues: CASSLFGGSDNQPQHF. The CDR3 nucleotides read TGTGCCAGCAGTTTATTCGGGGGGAGCGACAATCAGCCCCAGCATTTT.

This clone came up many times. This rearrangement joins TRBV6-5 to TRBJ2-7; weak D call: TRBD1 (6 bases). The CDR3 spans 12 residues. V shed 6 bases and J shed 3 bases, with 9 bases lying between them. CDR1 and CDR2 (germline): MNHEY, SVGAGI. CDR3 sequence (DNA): TGTGCCAGCAGGAGGGACAACTACGAGCAGTACTTC. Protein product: CASRRDNYEQYF.

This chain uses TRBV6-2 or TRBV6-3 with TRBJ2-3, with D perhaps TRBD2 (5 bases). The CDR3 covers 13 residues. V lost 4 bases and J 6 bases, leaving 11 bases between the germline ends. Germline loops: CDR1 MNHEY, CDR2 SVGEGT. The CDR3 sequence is CASSFRGYDTQYF. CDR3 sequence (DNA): TGTGCCAGCAGTTTCAGAGGGTACGATACGCAGTATTTT.

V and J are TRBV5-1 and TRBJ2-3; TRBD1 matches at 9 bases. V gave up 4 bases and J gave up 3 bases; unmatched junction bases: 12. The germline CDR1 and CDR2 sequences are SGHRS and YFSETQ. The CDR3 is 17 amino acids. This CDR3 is CASSKGQGTGKTDTQYF. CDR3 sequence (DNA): TGCGCCAGCAGCAAAGGACAGGGGACGGGAAAAACAGATACGCAGTATTTT.

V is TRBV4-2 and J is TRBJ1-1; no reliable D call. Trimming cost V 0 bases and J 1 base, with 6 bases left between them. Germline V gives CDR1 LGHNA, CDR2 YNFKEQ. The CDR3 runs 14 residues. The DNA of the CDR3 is TGTGCCAGCAGCCAAGACTCCAGGAACACTGAAGCTTTCTTT. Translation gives CASSQDSRNTEAFF.

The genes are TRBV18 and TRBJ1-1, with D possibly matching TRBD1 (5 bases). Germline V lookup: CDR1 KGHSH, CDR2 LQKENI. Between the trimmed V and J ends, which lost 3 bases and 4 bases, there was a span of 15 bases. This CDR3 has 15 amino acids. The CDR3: CASSPFGQGVTEAFF. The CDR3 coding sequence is TGTGCCAGCTCACCCTTCGGGCAGGGCGTCACTGAAGCTTTCTTT.

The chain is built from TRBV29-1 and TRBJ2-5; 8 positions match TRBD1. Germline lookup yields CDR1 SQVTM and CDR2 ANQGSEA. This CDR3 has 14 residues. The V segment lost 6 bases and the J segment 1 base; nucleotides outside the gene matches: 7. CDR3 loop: CSVAGGGFQETQYF. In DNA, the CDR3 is TGCAGCGTAGCAGGGGGCGGCTTCCAAGAGACCCAGTACTTC.

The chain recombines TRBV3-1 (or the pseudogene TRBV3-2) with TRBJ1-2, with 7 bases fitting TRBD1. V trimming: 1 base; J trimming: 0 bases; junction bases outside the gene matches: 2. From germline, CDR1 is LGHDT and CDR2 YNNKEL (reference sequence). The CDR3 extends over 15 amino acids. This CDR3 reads CASSQAGQSNYGYTF. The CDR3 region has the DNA TGTGCCAGCAGCCAAGCGGGACAGTCTAACTATGGCTACACCTTC.

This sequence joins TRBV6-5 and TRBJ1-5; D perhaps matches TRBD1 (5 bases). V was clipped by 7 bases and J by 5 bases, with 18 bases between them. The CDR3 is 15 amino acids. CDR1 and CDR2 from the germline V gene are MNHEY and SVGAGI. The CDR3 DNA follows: TGTGCCAGCAAACGGAAATCGGCAGGGTATCAGCCCCAGCATTTT. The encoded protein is CASKRKSAGYQPQHF.

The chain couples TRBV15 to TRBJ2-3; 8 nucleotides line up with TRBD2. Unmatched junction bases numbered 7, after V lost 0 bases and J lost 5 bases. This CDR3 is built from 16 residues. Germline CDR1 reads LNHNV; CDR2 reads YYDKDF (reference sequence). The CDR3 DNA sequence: TGTGCCACCAGCAGAGATCTTGGGCTAGCGGGAGATACGCAGTATTTT. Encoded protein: CATSRDLGLAGDTQYF.

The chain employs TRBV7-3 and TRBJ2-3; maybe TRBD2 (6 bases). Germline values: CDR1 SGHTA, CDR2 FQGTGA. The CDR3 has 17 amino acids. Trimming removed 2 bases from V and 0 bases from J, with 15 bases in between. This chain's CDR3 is CASSLGIGGTSTDTQYF. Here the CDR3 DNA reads TGTGCCAGCAGCTTAGGGATCGGGGGTACTAGCACAGATACGCAGTATTTT.